One and the same sample provided the 27 T cell receptor beta chains below, sequenced in a study of OX40 agonist ivuxolimab in advanced cancers. The library was produced with the immunoSEQ multiplex PCR assay. The clones in this table, taken by TCRdb from immuneACCESS, are in-frame only. Not every clone is retained; where verified, under half of the shortfall comes from an unresolved V gene, and the cause of the rest is unknown. The sample table holds about 93,000 clones, of which 89% were seen once. The top ten clones comprise 0.33% of the sample. The starting material was CD4+ or CD8+ T cells sorted from blood, obtained in a trial of the OX40 agonist ivuxolimab. The receptor source for this set is an adult with an advanced solid tumor such as melanoma, head and neck, liver or kidney cancer.

The genes are TRBV27 and TRBJ2-3; D remains ambiguous. Germline V CDR1 and CDR2: MNHEY, SMNVEV (reference sequence). The CDR3 has 16 residues. V was shortened by 3 bases and J by 1 base, with 14 bases between the two germline ends. The CDR3 DNA sequence: TGTGCCAGCAGTTTTTTTCCTGCGGCCCGCACAGATACGCAGTATTTT. Its protein is CASSFFPAARTDTQYF.

The CDR3 is CASSPGAVVGYYEQYF. For the CDR3, the DNA is TGCGCCAGCAGCCCCGGAGCCGTGGTCGGATATTACGAGCAGTACTTC. This chain connects TRBV5-1 to TRBJ2-7; no definite D call. Trimming stripped 4 bases from V and 4 bases from J, with 21 bases between. The CDR3 is made up of 16 amino acids. Germline V gene lookup returns CDR1 SGHRS and CDR2 YFSETQ.

The V gene is TRBV12-5, the J gene TRBJ1-5; the match to TRBD1 covers 8 bases. Germline V gene data show CDR1 as LGHNT and CDR2 as FRNRAP. With V trimmed by 2 bases and J by 4 bases, 7 bases remained unmatched. The CDR3 is made up of 16 amino acids. The CDR3 reads CASGLYRDRNNQPQHF. The CDR3, as DNA: TGTGCTAGTGGTTTGTACCGGGACAGGAATAATCAGCCCCAGCATTTT.

CDR3: CASSWREGTEAFF. CDR3 nucleotides: TGTGCCAGCAGCTGGAGGGAGGGGACTGAAGCTTTCTTT. The rearrangement joins TRBV7-8 to TRBJ1-1; D might be TRBD1 (5 bases). CDR3 length: 13 amino acids. In germline, CDR1 is SGHVS, CDR2 FQNEAQ. V dropped 4 bases and J dropped 5 bases, with 11 bases sitting between them.

The chain joins TRBV29-1 to TRBJ1-1, with 11 bases lining up with TRBD1. The germline V gene has CDR1 SQVTM and CDR2 ANQGSEA. The ends lost 8 bases at V and 5 bases at J; junction bases unmatched: 10. CDR3 length: 14 residues. The CDR3 region is CSTEDRGLGTEAFF. The CDR3 nucleotides are TGCAGCACAGAGGACAGGGGGCTGGGGACTGAAGCTTTCTTT.

This chain links TRBV5-6 with TRBJ1-1; TRBD1 matches at 9 bases. The CDR3 is made up of 15 amino acids. The ends lost 2 bases at V and 2 bases at J; junction bases unmatched: 4. Germline CDR1 is SGHDT and CDR2 is YYEEEE. The CDR3 loop reads CASSFGTGTNTEAFF. CDR3 DNA: TGTGCCAGCAGCTTTGGGACAGGGACTAACACTGAAGCTTTCTTT. Full variable domain (missing parts from reference TRBV5-6 and TRBJ1-1): DAGVTQSPTHLIKTRGQQVTLRCSPKSGHDTVSWYQQALGQGPQFIFQYYEEEERQRGNFPDRFSGHQFPNYSSELNVNALLLGDSALYLCASSFGTGTNTEAFFGQGTRLTVV.

J is TRBJ2-7 and V is TRBV14, with a tentative D call TRBD1 (6 bases). Germline V gene sequence: CDR1 SGHDN, CDR2 FVKESK. V lost 0 bases and J lost 10, with 16 bases in between. CDR3 length equals 14 residues. CDR3 in DNA: TGTGCCAGCAGCCAAGATTGGGCAGGGGATCCCCAGTACTTC. This gives the protein CASSQDWAGDPQYF.

The rearrangement joins TRBV7-2 to TRBJ1-5; D uncertain. The CDR3 covers 14 residues. Deletions cut 5 bases from V and 4 bases from J, with 12 bases between. CDR1 and CDR2 from the germline V gene are SGHTA and FQGNSA. CDR3 residues: CASSPQADNQPQHF. The CDR3 DNA is TGTGCCAGCAGCCCGCAGGCAGATAATCAGCCCCAGCATTTT.

V gene TRBV27 combines with J gene TRBJ2-7, with a weak D call TRBD1 (5 bases). Germline-derived CDR1 and CDR2 are MNHEY and SMNVEV (reference sequence). Trimming cost V 6 bases and J 7 bases, with 10 bases left between them. This CDR3 comprises 11 residues. CDR3 residues: CASRQGWEQYF. In DNA form, the CDR3 reads TGTGCCAGCAGGCAGGGTTGGGAGCAGTACTTC.

This chain links TRBV5-6 with TRBJ1-1, with D unresolved. The CDR3 loop spans 14 amino acids. CDR1 SGHDT and CDR2 YYEEEE come from the germline V gene. V was trimmed by 4 bases and J by 4 bases, leaving 14 bases between them. This CDR3 is CASSPNRRGTEAFF. In nucleotides, the CDR3 is TGTGCCAGCAGCCCAAATCGGCGAGGCACTGAAGCTTTCTTT.

The chain links TRBV18 to TRBJ2-1; D is perhaps TRBD2 (6 bases). Trimming left V 5 bases short and J 2 bases short, with 19 bases between. Germline loops: CDR1 KGHSH, CDR2 LQKENI. The CDR3 extends over 17 amino acids. The CDR3 sequence: CASSSQTRAPPYNEQFF. The CDR3 nucleotides read TGTGCCAGCTCATCACAGACTAGGGCGCCGCCCTACAATGAGCAGTTCTTC. Combining the CDR3 with reference TRBV18 and TRBJ2-1 gives the whole variable domain NAGVMQNPRHLVRRRGQEARLRCSPMKGHSHVYWYRQLPEEGLKFMVYLQKENIIDESGMPKERFSAEFPKEGPSILRIQQVVRGDSAAYFCASSSQTRAPPYNEQFFGPGTRLTVL.

Written as DNA, the CDR3 is TGTGCCAGCAGCATCACCGGGACAGGGGTCTACGAGCAGTACTTC. It encodes CASSITGTGVYEQYF. J is TRBJ2-7 and V is TRBV7-2; 10 bases agree with TRBD1. J gave up 3 bases and V 5 bases, and 7 bases lay outside the gene matches. CDR1 is SGHTA and CDR2 is FQGNSA in the germline V gene. CDR3 length: 15 amino acids.

The CDR3 DNA reads as TGTGCCTGGAGTGTACTCGGACCCACAGGCAATCAGCCCCAGCATTTT. Amino acids: CAWSVLGPTGNQPQHF. The rearrangement links TRBV30 to TRBJ1-5; no reliable D call. Germline V gives CDR1 GTSNPN, CDR2 SVGIG (reference sequence). V lost 0 bases to trimming and J lost 2 bases, with 14 bases between them. CDR3 length: 16 residues.

The V call is TRBV4-1, the J call TRBJ2-7; tentative D call: TRBD2 (6 bases). The V gene lost 0 bases and the J gene lost 1 base, with 13 bases spanning the gap. Germline CDR1 is MGHRA and CDR2 is YSYEKL. The CDR3 covers 16 residues. The CDR3 region is CASSQEPGLTSYEQYF. As DNA, the CDR3 is TGCGCCAGCAGCCAAGAGCCGGGACTCACGTCCTACGAGCAGTACTTC.

V gene TRBV7-9 combines with J gene TRBJ2-3, with D perhaps assigned TRBD1 or TRBD2 (5 bases each). V was shortened by 5 bases and J by 4 bases, with 19 bases between the two germline ends. The length of the CDR3 is 16 residues. CDR1 and CDR2 (germline): SEHNR, FQNEAQ (reference sequence). The CDR3, as DNA: TGTGCCAGCAGCCACACGGGGCAGGGCGTCGCAGATACGCAGTATTTT. It yields the protein CASSHTGQGVADTQYF.

In this sample, this clone turned up many times. The rearrangement links TRBV28 to TRBJ2-7; D is unclear. V lost 1 base, J lost 8 bases, and 18 bases lay in between. The CDR3 runs 15 residues. Per germline, CDR1 MDHEN and CDR2 SYDVKM. The CDR3 DNA follows: TGTGCCAGCAGTTTATATCGGTCAAACCTCCGCAAGCAGTACTTC. Its protein is CASSLYRSNLRKQYF.

The V and J genes are TRBV19 and TRBJ2-5; 7 bases are a match to TRBD1. Unmatched junction bases numbered 3, after V lost 4 bases and J lost 1 base. CDR3 length: 14 amino acids. The germline V gene has CDR1 LNHDA and CDR2 SQIVND (reference sequence). The CDR3 region is CASSKDRRQETQYF. CDR3 coding DNA: TGTGCCAGTAGTAAGGACAGGCGCCAAGAGACCCAGTACTTC.

The chain recombines TRBV28 with TRBJ1-3; TRBD1 agrees at 7 bases. CDR3 length: 14 amino acids. V shed 5 bases, J shed 4 bases, and the junction held 5 bases outside the gene matches. Germline CDR1 reads MDHEN; CDR2 reads SYDVKM. In DNA form, the CDR3 reads TGTGCCAGCAGTCGACAGGGCCCGGGAAACACCATATATTTT. It codes for CASSRQGPGNTIYF.

This chain connects TRBV6-5 to TRBJ2-7; D is possibly TRBD1 (5 bases). CDR1 is MNHEY, CDR2 SVGAGI, per germline. V lost 0 bases and J 2 bases, leaving 14 bases between the germline ends. The CDR3 sequence is 16 residues long. CDR3 DNA: TGTGCCAGCAGTTACTCGCCGCTGACAGAACCCTACGAGCAGTACTTC. This encodes CASSYSPLTEPYEQYF.

This clone came up a few times. The J gene is TRBJ1-3, the V gene TRBV4-3; D gene ambiguous. Trimming removed 1 base at V and 6 bases at J, with 7 bases between. The CDR3 length is 13 residues. Germline CDR1 and CDR2: LGHNA and YSLEER. The CDR3 coding sequence is TGCGCCAGCAGCCAAGCTACTTCAAACACCATATATTTT. Protein: CASSQATSNTIYF.

The J gene is TRBJ1-1, the V gene TRBV19; a possible D gene is TRBD1 (5 bases). Trimming took 0 bases from V and 3 from J, leaving 5 bases between them. The CDR3 is made up of 13 amino acids. Germline-derived CDR1 and CDR2 are LNHDA and SQIVND (reference sequence). The CDR3 bases are TGTGCCAGTAGTATAGACAGGGACACTGAAGCTTTCTTT. Protein sequence: CASSIDRDTEAFF.

The count of this clone is one. The chain couples TRBV2 to TRBJ2-3; D is ambiguous. Trimming left V 6 bases short and J 6 bases short, with 10 bases between. The germline V gene encodes CDR1 SNHLY and CDR2 FYNNEI. There are 12 residues in the CDR3. CDR3: CASSLTLDTQYF. The CDR3 bases are TGTGCCAGCAGCCTAACGTTGGATACGCAGTATTTT.

The chain is built from TRBV4-3 and TRBJ2-5; D gene unclear. The CDR3 has 14 amino acids. V lost 0 bases and J 5 bases, leaving 10 bases between the germline ends. Per the germline V gene, CDR1 is LGHNA and CDR2 is YSLEER. The CDR3 DNA reads as TGCGCCAGCAGCCAAGATAGAGTAGGGGAGACCCAGTACTTC. Residues: CASSQDRVGETQYF.

Written as DNA, the CDR3 is TGCGCCAGCTCCGCCCCGGGACGATCGGTCCACAATGAGCAGTTCTTC. Translation: CASSAPGRSVHNEQFF. The V call is TRBV5-1, the J call TRBJ2-1; D may be TRBD1 or TRBD2 (5 bases each). This CDR3 contains 16 residues. Germline V gene data show CDR1 as SGHRS and CDR2 as YFSETQ. V was shortened by 7 bases and J by 5 bases, with 22 bases between the two germline ends.

V gene TRBV18 combines with J gene TRBJ1-5; D unclear. V was clipped by 4 bases and J by 5 bases, with 12 bases between them. This CDR3 is 14 amino acids long. Germline-derived CDR1 and CDR2 are KGHSH and LQKENI. The CDR3 DNA follows: TGTGCCAGCTCACAGGTGAGACGGGATCAGCCCCAGCATTTT. Its translation: CASSQVRRDQPQHF.

The sample holds a few counts of this clone. This chain links TRBV5-4 with TRBJ1-2; unclear D gene. CDR1 is SGHNT, CDR2 YYREEE, per germline (reference sequence). The V and J ends lost 6 bases and 6 bases respectively, with 15 bases between them. This CDR3 has 13 residues. The CDR3 here is CASMPVGRDGYTF. The CDR3 nucleotides are TGTGCCAGCATGCCCGTTGGGCGGGATGGCTACACCTTC. Variable domain in full (rest from reference TRBV5-4 and TRBJ1-2): ETGVTQSPTHLIKTRGQQVTLRCSSQSGHNTVSWYQQALGQGPQFIFQYYREEENGRGNFPPRFSGLQFPNYSSELNVNALELDDSALYLCASMPVGRDGYTFGSGTRLTVV.

V is TRBV7-9 and J is TRBJ1-1; a weak D match, TRBD1 (6 bases). The CDR3 contains 15 residues. Germline V gene lookup returns CDR1 SEHNR and CDR2 FQNEAQ (reference sequence). V lost 0 bases and J 0 bases, leaving 8 bases between the germline ends. CDR3 residues: CASSLAQGLNTEAFF. The CDR3, as DNA: TGTGCCAGCAGCTTAGCGCAGGGGCTGAACACTGAAGCTTTCTTT.